A single sample gave rise to the 32 T cell receptor beta chains below, sequenced in a study of blood T cells in healthy people across ages. A sample-barcoded 5' primer and a J-beta primer mix were used in a second PCR of roughly 7 to 11 cycles. One entry per CDR3 protein results from TCRdb running MiXCR on the 5' RACE reads. The table has about 1.4 million distinct CDR3 sequences, around 59% seen once. The sequencing sample was made of blood. All receptors come from a man in his late teens or twenties in good health.

The V and J genes are TRBV28 and TRBJ2-7; D possibly corresponds to TRBD1 (6 bases). Trimming removed 6 bases at V and 9 bases at J, with 21 bases between. The CDR3 runs to 14 residues. Germline values: CDR1 MDHEN, CDR2 SYDVKM. The CDR3 DNA reads TGTGCCAGCAGATACACAGGGTCCCCATCTAGGCAGTACTTC. Translation gives CASRYTGSPSRQYF.

V gene TRBV4-1 combines with J gene TRBJ2-7; 11 bases are a match to TRBD2. Germline V gene data show CDR1 as MGHRA and CDR2 as YSYEKL. The ends lost 6 bases at V and 0 bases at J; junction bases unmatched: 10. The CDR3 is 17 residues long. CDR3 in DNA: TGCGCCAGCAGTCCCTCGGGACTAGCGGATAGCTCCTACGAGCAGTACTTC. This encodes CASSPSGLADSSYEQYF.

This sequence joins TRBV20-1 and TRBJ2-7; D call uncertain. CDR1 DFQATT and CDR2 SNEGSKA come from the germline V gene (reference sequence). V was cut by 1 base and J by 4 bases, with 17 bases left in between. The CDR3 has 15 residues. The CDR3 DNA is TGCAGTGCTAGAGGAGTATTGGACGCTTCTTACGAGCAGTACTTC. It codes for CSARGVLDASYEQYF.

V is TRBV28 and J is TRBJ1-5, with D unclear. Deletions cut 5 bases from V and 5 bases from J, with 7 bases between. Germline CDR1 is MDHEN and CDR2 is SYDVKM. The CDR3 is 12 residues long. The CDR3 here is CASSGLDQPQHF. For the CDR3, the DNA is TGTGCCAGCAGTGGTCTTGATCAGCCCCAGCATTTT. Combining the CDR3 with reference TRBV28 and TRBJ1-5 gives the whole variable domain DVKVTQSSRYLVKRTGEKVFLECVQDMDHENMFWYRQDPGLGLRLIYFSYDVKMKEKGDIPEGYSVSREKKERFSLILESASTNQTSMYLCASSGLDQPQHFGDGTRLSIL.

Only a few counts were recorded for this clonotype. The chain's CDR3 is CASNPDRGPNEKLFF. The CDR3 nucleotides are TGTGCCAGCAACCCCGACAGGGGACCTAATGAAAAACTGTTTTTT. This chain uses TRBV2 with TRBJ1-4, with 8 bases matching TRBD1. Germline values: CDR1 SNHLY, CDR2 FYNNEI. The junction had 7 bases not matched to a gene; V was cut back by 7 bases and J by 3 bases. The CDR3 spans 15 residues.

The V and J genes are TRBV12-3 or TRBV12-4 and TRBJ1-5; tentative D call: TRBD1 (5 bases). Trimming stripped 1 base from V and 5 bases from J, with 12 bases between. This CDR3 comprises 15 residues. CDR3 nucleotides: TGTGCCAGCAGTTTAGGGAGGGGTAGGGATCAGCCCCAGCATTTT. Translating gives CASSLGRGRDQPQHF.

The chain links TRBV7-9 to TRBJ2-7; D may correspond to TRBD1 or TRBD2 (5 bases each). Between the trimmed V and J ends, which lost 0 bases and 3 bases, there was a span of 9 bases. This CDR3 is built from 14 residues. CDR1 is SEHNR, CDR2 FQNEAQ, per germline (reference sequence). CDR3 in DNA: TGTGCCAGCAGCTTAGCGGGACCCTACTACGAGCAGTACTTC. It specifies CASSLAGPYYEQYF.

The rearrangement joins TRBV12-3 or TRBV12-4 to TRBJ1-5; perhaps TRBD1 as D (6 bases). This CDR3 spans 15 amino acids. V lost 6 bases to trimming and J lost 5 bases, with 17 bases between them. CDR3 protein: CASRAGEWRDQPQHF. The CDR3 DNA reads TGTGCCAGCAGGGCAGGGGAATGGAGGGATCAGCCCCAGCATTTT.

The V gene is TRBV11-2, the J gene TRBJ1-2; D remains ambiguous. Germline assignment: CDR1 SGHAT and CDR2 FQNNGV. There are 16 residues in the CDR3. The V end lost 2 bases, the J end lost 4 bases, and 17 bases lay between the germline ends. The DNA for the CDR3 is TGTGCCAGCAGCTTACAGGCGCGACCGAACTTCTATGGCTACACCTTC. It specifies CASSLQARPNFYGYTF.

The chain has TRBV6-5 and TRBJ2-5, with TRBD1 matching 7 bases. V lost 7 bases to trimming and J lost 4 bases; unmatched junction nucleotides: 0. The CDR3 is 11 residues long. Germline assignment: CDR1 MNHEY and CDR2 SVGAGI. CDR3 amino acids: CASNRGETQYF. CDR3 DNA sequence: TGTGCCAGCAACAGGGGAGAGACCCAGTACTTC.

The chain joins TRBV10-3 to TRBJ2-7; 7 bases are shared with TRBD1. Germline V gene data show CDR1 as ENHRY and CDR2 as SYGVKD. J lost 5 bases, V lost 10 bases, and 14 bases had no gene match. The CDR3 totals 14 residues. The CDR3 reads CATGVTGSSDEQYF. CDR3 sequence (DNA): TGTGCCACTGGCGTGACAGGGAGTTCCGACGAGCAGTACTTC.

The chain is built from TRBV5-1 and TRBJ2-7; no clear D gene. Germline CDR1 is SGHRS and CDR2 is YFSETQ. Trimming left V 0 bases short and J 2 bases short, with 9 bases between. The CDR3 has 14 residues. The CDR3 sequence: CASSLGQAPYEQYF. CDR3 coding DNA: TGCGCCAGCAGCTTGGGGCAGGCACCCTACGAGCAGTACTTC. Full variable domain (remainder filled in from reference TRBV5-1 and TRBJ2-7): KAGVTQTPRYLIKTRGQQVTLSCSPISGHRSVSWYQQTPGQGLQFLFEYFSETQRNKGNFPGRFSGRQFSNSRSEMNVSTLELGDSALYLCASSLGQAPYEQYFGPGTRLTVT.

This clonotype was observed a single time. The chain uses TRBV7-9 and TRBJ2-4; 9 bases line up with TRBD1. The J call is in doubt because the DNA end fits TRBJ2-7 better. The CDR3 extends over 15 amino acids. The germline V gene encodes CDR1 SEHNR and CDR2 FQNEAQ (reference sequence). The CDR3 spells CASSSNRDRDHEQYF. The CDR3 DNA follows: TGTGCCAGCAGCTCCAACCGGGACAGGGACCACGAGCAGTACTTC.

The chain carries TRBV10-3 and TRBJ2-3, with D tentatively TRBD1 or TRBD2 (6 bases each). Germline V gene data show CDR1 as ENHRY and CDR2 as SYGVKD. V was pared by 4 bases and J by 1 base, with 15 bases between. This CDR3 spans 16 amino acids. The CDR3 sequence: CAISVGGSSRTDTQYF. The DNA of the CDR3 is TGTGCCATCAGTGTAGGGGGGAGCTCACGCACAGATACGCAGTATTTT.

The genes are TRBV20-1 and TRBJ2-3; D gene unclear. CDR3 length: 11 residues. CDR1 is DFQATT, CDR2 SNEGSKA, per germline (reference sequence). The CDR3 sequence is CTIPHTDTQYF. In DNA, the CDR3 is TGCACAATCCCCCACACAGATACGCAGTATTTT.

This chain connects TRBV11-2 to TRBJ2-5; 7 bases map to TRBD2. J gave up 2 bases and V 3 bases, and 12 bases lay outside the gene matches. Germline V gene sequence: CDR1 SGHAT, CDR2 FQNNGV. This CDR3 region has 17 residues. CDR3 in amino acids: CASSLESGAAYQETQYF. The DNA of the CDR3 is TGTGCCAGCAGCTTGGAAAGCGGGGCCGCTTATCAAGAGACCCAGTACTTC.

The chain combines TRBV29-1 with TRBJ2-1, with TRBD2 identical over 7 bases. From germline, CDR1 is SQVTM and CDR2 ANQGSEA. Trimming at V came to 5 bases and at J to 6 bases, leaving 4 bases not matched to a gene. The CDR3 is 12 amino acids. This CDR3 reads CSVSGTGNEQFF. The DNA of the CDR3 is TGCAGCGTTAGCGGGACTGGCAATGAGCAGTTCTTC.

V is TRBV11-2 and J is TRBJ2-4; 7 bases agree with TRBD1. The J call is doubtful: the DNA matches TRBJ2-5 better. Germline V gives CDR1 SGHAT, CDR2 FQNNGV. This CDR3 is 15 amino acids long. For the CDR3, the DNA is TGTGCCAGCAGCTCGAACAGGGCCAGGGGGGAGACCCAGTACTTC. Amino acids: CASSSNRARGETQYF.

J is TRBJ2-4 and V is TRBV4-3, with D perhaps TRBD1 or TRBD2 (7 bases each). Per the germline V gene, CDR1 is LGHNA and CDR2 is YSLEER. The ends were cut back, 4 bases at V and 2 bases at J, with 15 bases in the middle. This CDR3 spans 16 amino acids. CDR3 sequence (DNA): TGCGCCAGCAGCCCCAGGGGGGGCTCTTCCAAAAACATTCAGTACTTC. It is translated as CASSPRGGSSKNIQYF.

This clonotype was observed a single time. The chain couples TRBV4-2 to TRBJ2-3; 11 positions match TRBD2. CDR1 LGHNA and CDR2 YNFKEQ come from the germline V gene. The CDR3 length is 17 residues. Unmatched junction bases numbered 6, after V lost 2 bases and J lost 2 bases. The CDR3 DNA sequence: TGTGCCAGCAGCCAAACCGGGACTAGCGGATTCACAGATACGCAGTATTTT. Protein product: CASSQTGTSGFTDTQYF.

This clonotype was counted only a few times. The chain carries TRBV7-9 and TRBJ1-4, with 9 bases that match TRBD1. The CDR3 loop spans 14 amino acids. The V gene's germline CDR1 is SEHNR and CDR2 FQNEAQ (reference sequence). V dropped 10 bases and J dropped 7; count of bases not matched to a gene: 10. The CDR3 loop reads CATQTGTGFEKLFF. The CDR3 DNA follows: TGTGCCACCCAAACCGGGACAGGGTTTGAAAAACTGTTTTTT. Filled out from reference TRBV7-9 and TRBJ1-4, the complete variable domain reads DTGVSQNPRHKITKRGQNVTFRCDPISEHNRLYWYRQTLGQGPEFLTYFQNEAQLEKSRLLSDRFSAERPKGSFSTLEIQRTEQGDSAMYLCATQTGTGFEKLFFGSGTQLSVL.

Details on this clonotype: The junction shows a germline mismatch at one end, possibly a read error. The V call is TRBV5-5, the J call TRBJ2-7, with D perhaps matching TRBD1 (5 bases). CDR3 length: 14 amino acids. CDR1 SGHKS and CDR2 YYEKEE come from the germline V gene (reference sequence). The DNA of the CDR3 is TGCGCCAGCAGTGGCTCCCAGGGCTCCTACGAGCAGTACTTC. Protein: CASSGSQGSYEQYF.

The J gene is TRBJ1-1, the V gene TRBV10-2; tentative D call: TRBD1 (5 bases). The V and J ends lost 10 bases and 5 bases respectively, with 17 bases between them. Germline CDR1 and CDR2: WSHSY and SAAADI. This CDR3 has 13 residues. CDR3 nucleotides: TGCGCCACTTGCCGGGGGTGGAGGACTGAAGCTTTCTTT. This codes for CATCRGWRTEAFF.

The rearrangement joins TRBV12-3 or TRBV12-4 to TRBJ1-6; D might be TRBD1 (5 bases). Trimming removed 3 bases at V and 7 bases at J, with 10 bases between. The CDR3 is 14 residues long. This CDR3 reads CASSFLDNNSPLHF. The DNA for the CDR3 is TGTGCCAGCAGTTTTCTGGACAACAATTCACCCCTCCACTTT.

The chain combines TRBV4-1 with TRBJ2-2; 10 nucleotides agree with TRBD2. The CDR3 sequence is 19 residues long. Germline CDR1 and CDR2: MGHRA and YSYEKL. The trim removed 0 bases at V and 1 base at J, leaving 8 bases unmatched. CDR3 protein: CASSQDRFIAGGNTGELFF. CDR3 DNA sequence: TGCGCCAGCAGCCAAGACCGATTCATAGCGGGGGGGAACACCGGGGAGCTGTTTTTT.

This rearrangement joins TRBV7-9 to TRBJ2-7, with TRBD2 identical over 9 bases. CDR1 and CDR2 from the germline V gene are SEHNR and FQNEAQ (reference sequence). The junction had 3 bases not matched to a gene; V was cut back by 0 bases and J by 6 bases. The CDR3 extends over 14 amino acids. The CDR3 is CASSLATSGGEQYF. In DNA form, the CDR3 reads TGTGCCAGCAGCTTAGCGACTAGCGGTGGCGAGCAGTACTTC.

V gene TRBV20-1 combines with J gene TRBJ2-5, with D unclear. CDR3 length equals 13 residues. Per the germline V gene, CDR1 is DFQATT and CDR2 is SNEGSKA (reference sequence). The V end was cut by 2 bases, the J end by 3 bases, with 10 bases between. CDR3 protein: CSARIGPEETQYF. The CDR3 coding sequence is TGCAGTGCTAGAATTGGACCGGAAGAGACCCAGTACTTC.

V usage is TRBV6-5 and J usage is TRBJ1-4, with D unresolved. The germline CDR1 and CDR2 sequences are MNHEY and SVGAGI. The CDR3 runs 15 residues. Trimming left V 5 bases short and J 0 bases short, with 10 bases between. Here the CDR3 reads CASSIDPATNEKLFF. In DNA, the CDR3 is TGTGCCAGCAGTATCGACCCTGCAACTAATGAAAAACTGTTTTTT.

This clonotype came up a few times. The chain joins TRBV15 to TRBJ2-1, with TRBD2 matching 8 bases. CDR1 is LNHNV, CDR2 YYDKDF, per germline (reference sequence). CDR3 length equals 16 residues. V lost 5 bases, J lost 6 bases, and 12 bases stayed unmatched. The CDR3 loop reads CATSVTALAGGNEQFF. CDR3 DNA sequence: TGTGCCACCAGCGTAACGGCGCTAGCGGGCGGCAATGAGCAGTTCTTC.

V gene TRBV14 combines with J gene TRBJ2-7; TRBD2 matches at 9 bases. CDR3 length equals 16 residues. CDR1 SGHDN and CDR2 FVKESK come from the germline V gene. Trimming at V came to 1 base and at J to 2 bases, leaving 6 bases not matched to a gene. The CDR3, as DNA: TGTGCCAGCAGCCAAGCCCTAGCGGGACTGGCCTACGAGCAGTACTTC. Translating gives CASSQALAGLAYEQYF.

The J gene is TRBJ2-1, the V gene TRBV2, with D perhaps matching TRBD1 (6 bases). V was pared by 2 bases and J by 4 bases, with 12 bases between. CDR3 size: 15 residues. Germline V gives CDR1 SNHLY, CDR2 FYNNEI. CDR3 in DNA: TGTGCCAGCAGTGAATCGGATACAGGGTACAATGAGCAGTTCTTC. Translation gives CASSESDTGYNEQFF.

There are a few counts of this clonotype. The DNA of the CDR3 is TGTGCCAGCAGTTTCGGAGCGGTGGAGGAGCAGTACTTC. Translated, it gives CASSFGAVEEQYF. The gene calls are TRBV6-5 and TRBJ2-4, with D perhaps TRBD2 (5 bases). V dropped 4 bases and J dropped 13 bases, with 17 bases sitting between them. CDR3 length equals 13 residues. The germline V gene encodes CDR1 MNHEY and CDR2 SVGAGI.